These T cell receptor beta chains were read from a single sample in a study of T cell repertoires in cytomegalovirus infection. TCRdb passed the reads through MiXCR, listing each CDR3 protein once. The sample holds 80,000 or so distinct CDR3 sequences, roughly a quarter seen once. Their antigens are not known. This specimen was CD8+ T cells from cultured PBMCs, taken from culture after CMV antigen stimulation. These receptors originate from a human donor in good health (CMV status not recorded). Some clones in this sample may be carry-over from other donors' samples. Each CDR3 is given with its conserved first and last residue. A D gene is named only where the DNA matches it firmly. Expanded clones get a size class; other rows say once, few or many, or leave the size out.

d_gene	abundance	v_gene	j_gene	CDR3nt	CDR3aa
TRBD2	few	TRBV7-9	TRBJ2-3	TGTGCCAGCAGCATGACTAGCGGGAGAACAGATACGCAGTATTTT	CASSMTSGRTDTQYF
NA	few	TRBV9	TRBJ1-6	TGTGCCAGCAGCGCCTACGGACAATCCTATAATTCACCCCTCCACTTT	CASSAYGQSYNSPLHF
NA	many	TRBV28	TRBJ2-1	TGTGCCAGCAGCGATTTCTACAATGAGCAGTTCTTC	CASSDFYNEQFF
TRBD1	NA	TRBV11-1	TRBJ1-1	TGTGCCAGCAGCTCCGGACAGGACATCACTGAAGCTTTCTTT	CASSSGQDITEAFF
NA	NA	TRBV4-3	TRBJ2-7	TGCGCCAGCAGCCAAGATCGCGGGATCCTCTACGAGCAGTACTTC	CASSQDRGILYEQYF
NA	few	TRBV19	TRBJ2-1	TGTGCCAGTAGTATAGGTCAGGGGGGTGAGCAGTTCTTC	CASSIGQGGEQFF
TRBD2	once	TRBV2	TRBJ2-7	TGTGCCAGCAGTACCGGGGGGGCTAGCAACGAGCAGTACTTC	CASSTGGASNEQYF
NA	few	TRBV12-5	TRBJ2-5	TGTGCTAGTGGTTGGGCCGGGACATTCGGAGAGACCCAGTACTTC	CASGWAGTFGETQYF
TRBD1	NA	TRBV12-3/TRBV12-4	TRBJ2-3	TGTGCCAGCAGGAACCTCACAGGGGGAGAGGCAGATACGCAGTATTTT	CASRNLTGGEADTQYF
NA	many	TRBV11-1	TRBJ2-7	TGTGCCAGCAGCTCCCCCCGGAACAGGGAGTGGTCCTACGAGCAGTACTTC	CASSSPRNREWSYEQYF
NA	NA	TRBV19	TRBJ2-7	TGTGCCAGTAGTATTAGGTATACCTACGAGCAGTACTTC	CASSIRYTYEQYF
NA	few	TRBV2	TRBJ2-7	TGTGCCAGCAGTGAAGGGGGGGGCGAGTCCTACGAGCAGTACTTC	CASSEGGGESYEQYF
TRBD2	NA	TRBV7-9	TRBJ2-5	TGTGCCAGCAGCTTAGAGCGTCAGACCGGACTAGTTCGAGAGACCCAGTACTTC	CASSLERQTGLVRETQYF